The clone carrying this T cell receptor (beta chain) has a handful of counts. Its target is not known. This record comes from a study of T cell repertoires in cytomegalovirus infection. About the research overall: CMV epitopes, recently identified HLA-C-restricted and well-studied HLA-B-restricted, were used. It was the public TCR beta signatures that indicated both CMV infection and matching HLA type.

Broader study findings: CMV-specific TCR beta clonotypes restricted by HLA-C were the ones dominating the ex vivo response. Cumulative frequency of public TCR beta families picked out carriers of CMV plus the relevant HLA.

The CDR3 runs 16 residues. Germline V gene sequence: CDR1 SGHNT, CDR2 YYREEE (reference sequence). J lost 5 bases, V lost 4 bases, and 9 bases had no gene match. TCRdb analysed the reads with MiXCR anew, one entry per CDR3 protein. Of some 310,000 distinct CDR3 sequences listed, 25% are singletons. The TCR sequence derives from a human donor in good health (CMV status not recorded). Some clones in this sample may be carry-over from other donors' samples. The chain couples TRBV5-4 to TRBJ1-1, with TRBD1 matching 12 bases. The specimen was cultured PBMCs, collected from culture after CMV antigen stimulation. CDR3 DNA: TGTGCCAGCAGCGACCGGGACAGGGGGCGCCGGACTGAAGCTTTCTTT. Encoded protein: CASSDRDRGRRTEAFF.